This is a list of T cell receptor beta chains from one sample in a study of blood T cell repertoires in COVID-19. The method was immunoSEQ multiplex PCR; TCRdb's version includes in-frame clones alone and lacks a portion of them. Among around 100,000 clones listed, around 83% were seen once. The sample consisted of peripheral blood. The receptor set was obtained from a woman aged 55-69 years with COVID-19, enrolled during active disease. Each CDR3 is given with its conserved first and last residue. Fields, in order: V gene, J gene, D gene, clone size, CDR3 DNA, CDR3 protein. D genes are given only for firm matches. Not all rows give a size; the values are once, few, many and, for expanded clones, a class.

TRBV25-1	TRBJ2-7	NA	once	TGTGCCACCTCAAAGGGGAGGGAGCAGTACTTC	CATSKGREQYF
TRBV7-9	TRBJ1-4	NA	NA	TGTGCCAGCAGCTTAGGCCAGGTTAATGAAAAACTGTTTTTT	CASSLGQVNEKLFF
TRBV7-8	TRBJ1-1	TRBD1	NA	TGTGCCAGCAGCTTTACGACAGGGCCGTGGACTGAAGCTTTCTTT	CASSFTTGPWTEAFF
TRBV27	TRBJ2-3	NA	NA	TGTGCCAGCAGTTTCCTCCCAACTAGCACAGATACGCAGTATTTT	CASSFLPTSTDTQYF
TRBV6-6	TRBJ1-4	NA	few	TGTGCCAGCCAGGGAGGGGGTAATGAAAAACTGTTTTTT	CASQGGGNEKLFF
TRBV18	TRBJ1-5	NA	NA	TGTGCCAGCGGACTCGGAGACCAGCCCCAGCATTTT	CASGLGDQPQHF
TRBV5-1	TRBJ2-6	TRBD1	NA	TGCGCCAGCAGCTTGACGCCGACAGGGGCCCAGAGGGCCAACGTCCTGACTTTC	CASSLTPTGAQRANVLTF
TRBV6-1	TRBJ1-6	NA	NA	TGTGCCAGCAGTGAATCAGGGTTTTCACCCCTCCACTTT	CASSESGFSPLHF
TRBV13	TRBJ1-2	TRBD1	once	TGTGCCAGCAGCACGCGGGACAGGGGAGGTGGCTACACCTTC	CASSTRDRGGGYTF
TRBV2	TRBJ1-5	TRBD1	NA	TGTGCCAGCAACGGGGGACAGGGGGTTGATCAGCCCCAGCATTTT	CASNGGQGVDQPQHF
TRBV19	TRBJ1-5	TRBD1	once	TGTGCCAGTAGCGGGACAGGAGGCAATCAGCCCCAGCATTTT	CASSGTGGNQPQHF
TRBV27	TRBJ1-1	NA	NA	TGTGCCAGCAGTTTAATAGCTGCTTTGCGTACTGAAGCTTTCTTT	CASSLIAALRTEAFF
TRBV2	TRBJ1-5	NA	once	TGTGCCAGCAGCCCGATAGATGGCAATCAGCCCCAGCATTTT	CASSPIDGNQPQHF
TRBV1	TRBJ1-1	NA	NA	TGCACCAGCAGCCAAGGCAGGCTTATGAACACTGAAGCTTTCTTT	CTSSQGRLMNTEAFF
TRBV5-1	TRBJ2-7	TRBD1	NA	TGCGCCAGCAGCCCGGCCTCCGGGACAGAGTCCTACGAGCAGTACTTC	CASSPASGTESYEQYF
TRBV7-9	TRBJ1-4	NA	NA	TGTGCCAGCAGCTTAGTGGGCACAACTAATGAAAAACTGTTTTTT	CASSLVGTTNEKLFF
TRBV4-3	TRBJ1-2	NA	NA	TGCGCCAGCAGCCAAGATCCAGGGGCCAGTAACTATGGCTACACCTTC	CASSQDPGASNYGYTF
TRBV3-1/TRBV3-2	TRBJ1-1	TRBD1	NA	TGTGCCAGAAACGCTACAGGTGGGGAGACAGGGGCCAACACTGAAGCTTTCTTT	CARNATGGETGANTEAFF
TRBV5-4	TRBJ1-2	NA	NA	TGTGCCAGCAGCTTGGACAGGTCTAACTATGGCTACACCTTC	CASSLDRSNYGYTF
TRBV7-7	TRBJ2-7	NA	NA	TGTGCCAGCAGCTTAGGAGGGTTTGGCGAGCAGTACTTC	CASSLGGFGEQYF
TRBV6-5	TRBJ1-1	NA	NA	TGTGCCAGCAGTTACACCCGACAAGGCAGTCGAACTGAAGCTTTCTTT	CASSYTRQGSRTEAFF
TRBV29-1	TRBJ1-4	TRBD1	once	TGCAGCGGCGGGACAGGGGGCGCCCAGGGGGAAAAACTGTTTTTT	CSGGTGGAQGEKLFF
TRBV12-3/TRBV12-4	TRBJ1-1	NA	NA	TGTGCCAGCAGTTTAGGGGGGGTCACTGAAGCTTTCTTT	CASSLGGVTEAFF
TRBV5-1	TRBJ1-1	NA	NA	TGCGCCAGCAGTAAATCAAGCGGGGGGCCCACTGAAGCTTTCTTT	CASSKSSGGPTEAFF
TRBV29-1	TRBJ2-5	TRBD1	once	TGCAGCGTTGGACCCCTGACAGGGGGCGCGGGGGAAAAGACCCAGTACTTC	CSVGPLTGGAGEKTQYF
TRBV6-2/TRBV6-3	TRBJ2-1	TRBD2	NA	TGTGCCAGCAGTACCGGTATAGGCGGGGGGGCCTACAATGAGCAGTTCTTC	CASSTGIGGGAYNEQFF